This T cell receptor beta chain was recorded in a study of blood T cell repertoires in COVID-19. Whole-study context: Both acute and convalescent COVID-19 samples were obtained from the United States, Italy and Spain.

Some clones are missing from TCRdb's copy, which holds only in-frame ones; the method was immunoSEQ multiplex PCR. The table has around 300,000 clones, 70% to 90% seen once; the top ten hold approximately 10%. The sample taken for sequencing was peripheral blood. The receptor comes from a woman in her seventies with acute or convalescent COVID-19.

The CDR3 loop reads CASSLEWGAGTEAFF. For the CDR3, the DNA is TGCGCCAGCAGCTTGGAATGGGGCGCGGGAACTGAAGCTTTCTTT. V and J are TRBV5-1 and TRBJ1-1; tentative D call: TRBD1 (5 bases). Trimming pared 0 bases from V and 5 bases from J, leaving 14 bases between. Germline V gives CDR1 SGHRS, CDR2 YFSETQ. The CDR3 covers 15 residues.